Each of the 15 T cell receptor beta chains below was sequenced from the same sample in a study of post-analysis software for immune sequencing data. Findings and caveats of the study: Five or six TRBV segments, including TRBV5-6, TRBV5-1 and TRBV20-1, were more frequent in patients than controls.

No cognate antigen is known for these TCRs. Unique molecular identifiers were built into the TCR beta cDNA libraries. TCRdb used MiXCR to reprocess the PCR reads, holding one entry per CDR3 protein. The sample consists of about 500,000 distinct CDR3 sequences, 45% of them appearing once. The specimen was blood. The receptors were sampled from a girl aged 5-17 years with multiple sclerosis.

The gene calls are TRBV29-1 and TRBJ1-1; TRBD1 matches 7 bases. Germline V lookup: CDR1 SQVTM, CDR2 ANQGSEA. After removal of 3 bases from V and 4 bases from J, the junction contained 11 bases not matched to a gene. The CDR3 runs 15 residues. The CDR3 loop reads CSVEGAGGRSTEAFF. CDR3 nucleotide sequence: TGCAGCGTTGAGGGGGCAGGGGGGAGGAGCACTGAAGCTTTCTTT.

This clonotype was counted between two and nine times. CDR3 nucleotides: TGTGCCAGCAGTTCCCTAGCACCACAAGAGACCCAGTACTTC. Amino acid sequence: CASSSLAPQETQYF. This chain links TRBV27 with TRBJ2-5, with a weak D call TRBD2 (5 bases). CDR3 length equals 14 residues. V was clipped by 4 bases and J by 2 bases, with 11 bases between them. The V gene's germline CDR1 is MNHEY and CDR2 SMNVEV (reference sequence).

This clonotype was seen a handful of times. This chain links TRBV4-1 with TRBJ2-1; 14 bases match TRBD2. The germline V gene encodes CDR1 MGHRA and CDR2 YSYEKL. The CDR3 consists of 19 residues. V was pared by 2 bases and J by 0 bases, with 6 bases of the junction left unmatched. CDR3 sequence (DNA): TGCGCCAGCAGCCAAAAAGGACTAGCGGGAGGTTCCTCCTACAATGAGCAGTTCTTC. Translation gives CASSQKGLAGGSSYNEQFF.

The chain uses TRBV29-1 and TRBJ2-1; 15 nucleotides align to TRBD2. The V and J ends lost 4 bases and 0 bases, in that order; junction bases with no gene match: 10. Germline V CDR1 and CDR2: SQVTM, ANQGSEA. The CDR3 runs to 19 residues. The CDR3 spells CSVAVSPGLAGGSYNEQFF. CDR3 in DNA: TGCAGCGTTGCCGTCTCCCCGGGACTAGCGGGAGGCTCCTACAATGAGCAGTTCTTC.

CDR3 sequence reads: CASSYATGELAGEYNEQFF. DNA of the CDR3: TGTGCCAGCAGTTACGCCACGGGTGAACTAGCGGGAGAGTACAATGAGCAGTTCTTC. The V gene is TRBV6-5, the J gene TRBJ2-1, with 11 bases identical to TRBD2. The CDR3 sequence is 19 residues long. Germline CDR1 MNHEY, CDR2 SVGAGI. V shed 2 bases, J shed 4 bases, and the junction held 13 bases outside the gene matches.

This chain uses TRBV12-3 or TRBV12-4 with TRBJ2-7, with D unclear. The CDR3 totals 13 residues. Trimming shortened V by 6 bases and J by 1 base, and 10 bases separated the two germline ends. This CDR3 reads CASSPANSYEQYF. The CDR3, as DNA: TGTGCCAGCAGCCCAGCTAATTCCTACGAGCAGTACTTC.

CDR3 amino acids: CASSEGTGPNTEAFF. The CDR3 region has the DNA TGTGCCAGCAGTGAGGGGACAGGGCCGAACACTGAAGCTTTCTTT. The genes are TRBV6-1 and TRBJ1-1; 9 positions agree with TRBD1. The V gene's germline CDR1 is MNHNS and CDR2 SASEGT. Trimming removed 3 bases from V and 1 base from J; junction bases left unmatched: 3. The CDR3 totals 15 residues.

This clonotype was counted only a few times. This chain connects TRBV11-2 to TRBJ2-5; perhaps TRBD1 as D (7 bases). From germline, CDR1 is SGHAT and CDR2 FQNNGV. CDR3 length: 15 residues. The V gene lost 4 bases and the J gene lost 11 bases, with 23 bases spanning the gap. CDR3 in DNA: TGTGCCAGCAGCTACCAGGGGCAGGGGGACTTCGGGCAGTACTTC. This codes for CASSYQGQGDFGQYF. Supplemented by reference TRBV11-2 and TRBJ2-5, the full variable domain reads EAGVAQSPRYKIIEKRQSVAFWCNPISGHATLYWYQQILGQGPKLLIQFQNNGVVDDSQLPKDRFSAERLKGVDSTLKIQPAKLEDSAVYLCASSYQGQGDFGQYFGPGTRLLVL.

The rearrangement uses TRBV25-1 and TRBJ2-1, with 9 bases that match TRBD1. Losses at the gene ends were 4 bases for V and 8 bases for J; bases not matched to a gene: 6. This CDR3 contains 14 residues. Germline V gene lookup returns CDR1 MGHDK and CDR2 SYGVNS. The DNA for the CDR3 is TGTGCCAGCAGTGCGACAGGGGGACCTGATGAGCAGTTCTTC. Protein sequence: CASSATGGPDEQFF. Together with reference TRBV25-1 and TRBJ2-1, the CDR3 gives the full variable domain: EADIYQTPRYLVIGTGKKITLECSQTMGHDKMYWYQQDPGMELHLIHYSYGVNSTEKGDLSSESTVSRIRTEHFPLTLESARPSHTSQYLCASSATGGPDEQFFGPGTRLTVL.

This clonotype was counted only a few times. The rearrangement joins TRBV20-1 to TRBJ2-7; D unresolved. This CDR3 has 12 residues. Per the germline V gene, CDR1 is DFQATT and CDR2 is SNEGSKA (reference sequence). Deletions cut 4 bases from V and 4 bases from J, with 11 bases between. CDR3 DNA sequence: TGCAGTGCTACCGGGTCTCTATACGAGCAGTACTTC. Translating it yields CSATGSLYEQYF.

The chain employs TRBV5-1 and TRBJ2-7; a possible D gene is TRBD2 (6 bases). V was pared by 0 bases and J by 3 bases, with 13 bases between. Germline V CDR1 and CDR2: SGHRS, YFSETQ. The CDR3 extends over 15 amino acids. The CDR3 loop is CASSLEAGQIYEQYF. The CDR3 DNA sequence: TGCGCCAGCAGCTTGGAAGCGGGCCAGATCTACGAGCAGTACTTC.

The V call is TRBV18, the J call TRBJ1-1, with a tentative D call TRBD1 (5 bases). The germline CDR1 and CDR2 sequences are KGHSH and LQKENI. This CDR3 has 17 residues. Trimming took 6 bases from V and 4 from J, leaving 24 bases between them. The CDR3 DNA reads as TGTGCCAGCTCCCGGGGCCAGAGCGTAACTTCGGGCACTGAAGCTTTCTTT. Translated: CASSRGQSVTSGTEAFF.

The table lists this clonotype with a few counts. The V gene is TRBV6-2 or TRBV6-3, the J gene TRBJ2-7; D is uncertain. V lost 6 bases and J lost 4, with 10 bases in between. CDR1 is MNHEY and CDR2 is SVGEGT in the germline V gene. The CDR3 spans 12 residues. The CDR3 loop is CASSPWTYEQYF. The CDR3 DNA reads as TGTGCCAGCAGCCCCTGGACGTACGAGCAGTACTTC.

This clonotype was found a few times. The rearrangement joins TRBV10-3 to TRBJ2-5; TRBD2 is a possible D gene (5 bases). Germline V lookup: CDR1 ENHRY, CDR2 SYGVKD. V was pared by 6 bases and J by 2 bases, with 13 bases between. The CDR3 consists of 14 residues. CDR3: CAISDAGIQETQYF. For the CDR3, the DNA is TGTGCCATCAGCGACGCCGGGATTCAAGAGACCCAGTACTTC.

CDR3 sequence: CASSLVGDSYSYNEQFF. The DNA for the CDR3 is TGTGCCAGCAGCTTAGTAGGGGACAGTTATTCCTACAATGAGCAGTTCTTC. This chain links TRBV7-2 with TRBJ2-1, with 7 bases matching TRBD1. The V gene end was trimmed by 1 base and the J gene end by 1 base; junction bases not matched to a gene: 7. This CDR3 has 17 residues. From germline, CDR1 is SGHTA and CDR2 FQGNSA.